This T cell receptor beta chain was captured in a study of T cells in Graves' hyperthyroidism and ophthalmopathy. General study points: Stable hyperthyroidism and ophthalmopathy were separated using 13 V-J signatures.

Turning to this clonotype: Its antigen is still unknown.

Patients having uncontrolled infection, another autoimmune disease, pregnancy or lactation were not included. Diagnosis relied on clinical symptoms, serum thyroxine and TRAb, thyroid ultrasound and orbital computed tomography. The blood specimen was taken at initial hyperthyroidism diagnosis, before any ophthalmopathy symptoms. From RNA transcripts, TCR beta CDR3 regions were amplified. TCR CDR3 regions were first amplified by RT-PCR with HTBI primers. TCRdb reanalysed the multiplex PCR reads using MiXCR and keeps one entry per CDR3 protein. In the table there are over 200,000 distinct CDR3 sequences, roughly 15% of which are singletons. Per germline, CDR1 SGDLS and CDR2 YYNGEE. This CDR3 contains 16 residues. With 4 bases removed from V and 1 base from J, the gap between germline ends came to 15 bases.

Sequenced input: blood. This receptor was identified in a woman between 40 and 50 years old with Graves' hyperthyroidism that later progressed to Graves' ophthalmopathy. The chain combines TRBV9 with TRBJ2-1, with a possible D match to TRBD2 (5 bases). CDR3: CASSLGSLRSYNEQFF. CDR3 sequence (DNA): TGTGCCAGCAGCCTAGGGAGTCTTCGGTCCTACAATGAGCAGTTCTTC.